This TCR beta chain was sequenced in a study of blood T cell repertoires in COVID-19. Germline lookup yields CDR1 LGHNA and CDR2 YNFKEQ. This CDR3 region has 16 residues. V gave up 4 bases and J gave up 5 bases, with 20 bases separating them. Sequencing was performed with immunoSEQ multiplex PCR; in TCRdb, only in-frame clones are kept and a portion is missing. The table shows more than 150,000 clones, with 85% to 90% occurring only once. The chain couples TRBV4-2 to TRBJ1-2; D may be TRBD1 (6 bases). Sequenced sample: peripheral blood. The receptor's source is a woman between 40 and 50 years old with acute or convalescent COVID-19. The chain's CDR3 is CASSPVDRTSQYGYTF. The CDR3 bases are TGTGCCAGCAGCCCAGTAGACAGGACCTCGCAGTATGGCTACACCTTC.